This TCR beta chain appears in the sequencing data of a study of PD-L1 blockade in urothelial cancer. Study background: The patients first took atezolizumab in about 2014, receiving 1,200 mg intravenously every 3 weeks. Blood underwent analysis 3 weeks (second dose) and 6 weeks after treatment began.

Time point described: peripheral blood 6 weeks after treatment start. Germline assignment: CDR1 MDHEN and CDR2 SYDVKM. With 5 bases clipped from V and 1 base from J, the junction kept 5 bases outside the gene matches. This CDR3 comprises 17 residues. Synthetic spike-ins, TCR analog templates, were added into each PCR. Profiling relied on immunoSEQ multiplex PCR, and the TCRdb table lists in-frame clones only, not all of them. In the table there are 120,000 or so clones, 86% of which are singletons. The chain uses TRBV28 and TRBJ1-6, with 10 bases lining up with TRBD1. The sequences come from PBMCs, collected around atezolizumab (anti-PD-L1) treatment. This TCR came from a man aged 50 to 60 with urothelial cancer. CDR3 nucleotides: TGTGCCAGCAGTCTCCTGGACAGGGGGTCCTATAATTCACCCCTCCACTTT. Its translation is CASSLLDRGSYNSPLHF.